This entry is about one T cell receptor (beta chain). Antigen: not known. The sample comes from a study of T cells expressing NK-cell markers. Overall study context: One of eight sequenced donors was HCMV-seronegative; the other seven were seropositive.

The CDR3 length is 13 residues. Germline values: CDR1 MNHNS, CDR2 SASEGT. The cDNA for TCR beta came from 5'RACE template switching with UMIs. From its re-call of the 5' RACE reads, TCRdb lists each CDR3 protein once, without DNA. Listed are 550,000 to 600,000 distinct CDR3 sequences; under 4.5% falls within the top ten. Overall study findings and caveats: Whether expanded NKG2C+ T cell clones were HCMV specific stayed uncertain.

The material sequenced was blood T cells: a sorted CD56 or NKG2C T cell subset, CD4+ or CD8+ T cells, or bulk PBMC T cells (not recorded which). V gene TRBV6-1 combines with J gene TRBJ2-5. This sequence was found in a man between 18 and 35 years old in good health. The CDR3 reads CASSEQRQETQYF.